This T cell receptor beta chain was sequenced during a study of blood T cell repertoires in COVID-19. Overall study: Collection of acute and convalescent COVID-19 samples took place in the United States, Italy and Spain.

Assay used: immunoSEQ multiplex PCR; TCRdb lists only in-frame clones, some missing. The repertoire consists of about 200,000 clones, with roughly 90% occurring once and the leading ten covering 2% to 2.5%. The junction had 2 bases not matched to a gene; V was cut back by 4 bases and J by 5 bases. CDR1 and CDR2 from the germline V gene are LGHNA and YNFKEQ. This CDR3 is 13 amino acids long. This chain joins TRBV4-2 and TRBJ2-1; 7 nucleotides align to TRBD1. Source material: peripheral blood. The source is a woman in her forties or fifties with acute or convalescent COVID-19. As DNA, the CDR3 is TGTGCCAGCAGCCTAGGGACAGACAATGAGCAGTTCTTC. This codes for CASSLGTDNEQFF.